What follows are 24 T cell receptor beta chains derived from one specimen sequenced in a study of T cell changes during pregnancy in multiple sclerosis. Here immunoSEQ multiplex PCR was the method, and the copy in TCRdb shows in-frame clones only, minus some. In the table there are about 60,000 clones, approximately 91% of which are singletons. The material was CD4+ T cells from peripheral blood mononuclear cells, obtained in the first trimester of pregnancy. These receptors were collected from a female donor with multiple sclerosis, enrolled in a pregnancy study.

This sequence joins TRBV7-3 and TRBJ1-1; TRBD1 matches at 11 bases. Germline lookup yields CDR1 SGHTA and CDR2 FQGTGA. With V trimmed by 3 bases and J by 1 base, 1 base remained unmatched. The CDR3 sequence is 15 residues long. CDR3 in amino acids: CASSFGTGGNTEAFF. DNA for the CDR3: TGTGCCAGCAGCTTCGGGACAGGGGGGAACACTGAAGCTTTCTTT.

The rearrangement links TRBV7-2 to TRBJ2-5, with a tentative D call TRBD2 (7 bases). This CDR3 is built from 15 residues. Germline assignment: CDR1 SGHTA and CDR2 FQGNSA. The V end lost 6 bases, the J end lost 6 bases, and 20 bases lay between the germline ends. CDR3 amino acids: CASSPSPGGAQTQYF. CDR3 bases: TGTGCCAGCAGTCCCTCGCCGGGGGGCGCACAGACCCAGTACTTC.

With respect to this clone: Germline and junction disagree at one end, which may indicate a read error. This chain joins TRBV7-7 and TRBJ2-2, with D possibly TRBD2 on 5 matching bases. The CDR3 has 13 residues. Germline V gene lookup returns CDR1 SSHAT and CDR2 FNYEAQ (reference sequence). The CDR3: CASSLARSGELFF. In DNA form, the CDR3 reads TGTGCTAGCAGCTTAGCGAGGTCCGGGGAGCTGTTTTTT.

The CDR3 sequence: CASSLAGQGTQYF. CDR3 bases: TGTGCCAGCAGCTTAGCGGGACAGGGGACGCAGTACTTC. V gene TRBV7-9 combines with J gene TRBJ2-7; 10 nucleotides line up with TRBD1. V lost 0 bases to trimming and J lost 9 bases; unmatched junction nucleotides: 2. The CDR3 sequence is 13 residues long. Per the germline V gene, CDR1 is SEHNR and CDR2 is FQNEAQ (reference sequence). Together with reference TRBV7-9 and TRBJ2-7, the CDR3 gives the full variable domain: DTGVSQNPRHKITKRGQNVTFRCDPISEHNRLYWYRQTLGQGPEFLTYFQNEAQLEKSRLLSDRFSAERPKGSFSTLEIQRTEQGDSAMYLCASSLAGQGTQYFGPGTRLTVT.

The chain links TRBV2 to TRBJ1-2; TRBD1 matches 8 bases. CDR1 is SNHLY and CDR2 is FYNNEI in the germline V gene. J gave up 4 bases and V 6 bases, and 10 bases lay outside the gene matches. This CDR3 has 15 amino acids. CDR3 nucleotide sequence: TGTGCCAGCAGGTCCGGGACAGGAGGGGTCTATGGCTACACCTTC. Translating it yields CASRSGTGGVYGYTF.

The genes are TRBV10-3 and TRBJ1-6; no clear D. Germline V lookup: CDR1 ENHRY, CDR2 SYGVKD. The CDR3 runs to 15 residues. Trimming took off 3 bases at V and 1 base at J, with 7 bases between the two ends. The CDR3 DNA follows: TGTGCCATCAGTGATAGTGGTTCCTATAATTCACCCCTCCACTTT. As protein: CAISDSGSYNSPLHF.

CDR3 sequence (DNA): TGTGCCAGCAGCCATCTGAGGGAAAAACTGTTTTTT. Translating gives CASSHLREKLFF. The chain uses TRBV7-6 and TRBJ1-4; D gene ambiguous. CDR3 length equals 12 residues. Trimming pared 5 bases from V and 8 bases from J, leaving 9 bases between. From germline, CDR1 is SGHVS and CDR2 FNYEAQ.

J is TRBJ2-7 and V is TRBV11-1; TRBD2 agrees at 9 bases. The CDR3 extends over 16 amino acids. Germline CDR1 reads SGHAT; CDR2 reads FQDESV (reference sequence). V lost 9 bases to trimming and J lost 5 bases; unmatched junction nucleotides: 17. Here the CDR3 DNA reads TGTGCCAGTCGGCTTCGTTCGCGGGGGGGCTCGGACGAGCAGTACTTC. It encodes CASRLRSRGGSDEQYF.

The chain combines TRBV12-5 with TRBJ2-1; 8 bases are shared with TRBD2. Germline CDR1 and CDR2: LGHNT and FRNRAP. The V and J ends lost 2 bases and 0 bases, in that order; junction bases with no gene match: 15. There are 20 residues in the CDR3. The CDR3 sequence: CASGLTTPKISGSSYNEQFF. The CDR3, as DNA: TGTGCTAGTGGTTTGACCACACCCAAAATAAGCGGGAGCTCCTACAATGAGCAGTTCTTC.

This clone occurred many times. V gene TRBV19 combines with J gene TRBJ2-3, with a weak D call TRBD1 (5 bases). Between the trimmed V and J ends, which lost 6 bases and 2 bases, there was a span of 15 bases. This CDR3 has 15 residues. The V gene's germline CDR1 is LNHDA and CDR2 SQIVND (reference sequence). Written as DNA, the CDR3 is TGTGCCAGTAGACAGGCCGCTAGATTCACAGATACGCAGTATTTT. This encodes CASRQAARFTDTQYF.

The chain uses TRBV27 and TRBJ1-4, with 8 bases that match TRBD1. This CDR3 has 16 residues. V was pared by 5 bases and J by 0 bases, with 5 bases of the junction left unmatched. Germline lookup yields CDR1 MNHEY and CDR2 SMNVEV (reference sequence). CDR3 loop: CASSGQGLATNEKLFF. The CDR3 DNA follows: TGTGCCAGCAGTGGACAGGGTTTAGCAACTAATGAAAAACTGTTTTTT.

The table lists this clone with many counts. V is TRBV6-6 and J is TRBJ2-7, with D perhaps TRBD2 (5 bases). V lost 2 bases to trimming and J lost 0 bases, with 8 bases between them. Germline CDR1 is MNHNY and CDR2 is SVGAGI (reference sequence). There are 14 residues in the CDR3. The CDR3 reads CASSYRGTSYEQYF. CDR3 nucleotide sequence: TGTGCCAGCAGTTACCGGGGAACCTCCTACGAGCAGTACTTC.

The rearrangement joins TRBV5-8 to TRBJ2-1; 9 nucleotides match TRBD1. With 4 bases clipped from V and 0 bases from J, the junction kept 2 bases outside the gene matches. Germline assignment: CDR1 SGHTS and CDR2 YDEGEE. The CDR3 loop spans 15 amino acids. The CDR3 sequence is CASSLQGASYNEQFF. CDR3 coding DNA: TGTGCCAGCAGCCTACAGGGGGCCTCCTACAATGAGCAGTTCTTC. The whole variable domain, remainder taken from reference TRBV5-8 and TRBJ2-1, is EAGVTQSPTHLIKTRGQQATLRCSPISGHTSVYWYQQALGLGLQFLLWYDEGEERNRGNFPPRFSGRQFPNYSSELNVNALELEDSALYLCASSLQGASYNEQFFGPGTRLTVL.

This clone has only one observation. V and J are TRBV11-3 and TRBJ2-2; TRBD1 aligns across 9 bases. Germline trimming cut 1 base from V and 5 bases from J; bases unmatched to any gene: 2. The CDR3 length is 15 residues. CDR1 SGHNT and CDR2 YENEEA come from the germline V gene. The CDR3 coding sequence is TGTGCCAGCAGCTTAGGGGACAGGGATACCGGGGAGCTGTTTTTT. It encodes CASSLGDRDTGELFF.

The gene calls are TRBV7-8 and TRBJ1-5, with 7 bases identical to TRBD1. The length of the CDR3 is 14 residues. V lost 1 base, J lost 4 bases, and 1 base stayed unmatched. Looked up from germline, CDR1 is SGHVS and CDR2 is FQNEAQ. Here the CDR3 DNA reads TGTGCCAGCAGCTTAGGACAGGGAAATCAGCCCCAGCATTTT. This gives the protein CASSLGQGNQPQHF.

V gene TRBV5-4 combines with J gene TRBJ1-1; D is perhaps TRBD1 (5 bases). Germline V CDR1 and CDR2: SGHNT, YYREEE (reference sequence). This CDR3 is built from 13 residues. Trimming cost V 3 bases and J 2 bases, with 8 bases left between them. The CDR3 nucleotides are TGTGCCAGCAGCTGGGGCATCAACACTGAAGCTTTCTTT. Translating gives CASSWGINTEAFF.

Here the CDR3 reads CASSVDRGLGANVLTF. For the CDR3, the DNA is TGTGCCAGCAGTGTGGACAGGGGGCTCGGGGCCAACGTCCTGACTTTC. V is TRBV2 and J is TRBJ2-6; 11 bases agree with TRBD1. V gave up 4 bases and J gave up 4 bases; unmatched junction bases: 3. Germline-derived CDR1 and CDR2 are SNHLY and FYNNEI. There are 16 residues in the CDR3.

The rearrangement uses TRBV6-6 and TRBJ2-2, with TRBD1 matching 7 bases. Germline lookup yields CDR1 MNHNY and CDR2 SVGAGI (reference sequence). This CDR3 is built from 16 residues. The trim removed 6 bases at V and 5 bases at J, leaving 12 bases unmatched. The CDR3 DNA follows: TGTGCCAGCAGAACAGACAGGGCCCCTTTAACCGGGGAGCTGTTTTTT. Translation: CASRTDRAPLTGELFF.

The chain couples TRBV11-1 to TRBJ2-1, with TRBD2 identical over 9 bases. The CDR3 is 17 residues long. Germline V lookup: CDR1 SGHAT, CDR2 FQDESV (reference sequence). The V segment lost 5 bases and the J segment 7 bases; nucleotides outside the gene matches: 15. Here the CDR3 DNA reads TGTGCCAGCAGCCCCTACTGGCGGGGGGGCCGGGGAAATGAGCAGTTCTTC. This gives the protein CASSPYWRGGRGNEQFF.

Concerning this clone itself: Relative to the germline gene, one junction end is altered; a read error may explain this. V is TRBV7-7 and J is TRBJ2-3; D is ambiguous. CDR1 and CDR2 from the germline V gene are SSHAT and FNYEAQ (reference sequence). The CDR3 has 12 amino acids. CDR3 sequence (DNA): TGTGCTAGCAGCCAGCGTCTACATACGCAGTATTTT. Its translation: CASSQRLHTQYF.

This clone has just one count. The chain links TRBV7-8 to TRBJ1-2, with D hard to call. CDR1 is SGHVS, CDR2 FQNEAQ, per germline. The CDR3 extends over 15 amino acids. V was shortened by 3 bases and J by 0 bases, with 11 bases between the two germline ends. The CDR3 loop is CASSFPGGTNYGYTF. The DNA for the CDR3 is TGTGCCAGCAGCTTCCCGGGTGGTACTAACTATGGCTACACCTTC.

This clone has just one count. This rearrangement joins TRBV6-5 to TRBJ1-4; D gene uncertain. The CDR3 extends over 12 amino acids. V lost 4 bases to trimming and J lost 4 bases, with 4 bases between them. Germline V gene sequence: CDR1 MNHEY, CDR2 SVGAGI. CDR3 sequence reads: CASSFLNEKLFF. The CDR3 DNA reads TGTGCCAGCAGTTTCCTTAATGAAAAACTGTTTTTT.

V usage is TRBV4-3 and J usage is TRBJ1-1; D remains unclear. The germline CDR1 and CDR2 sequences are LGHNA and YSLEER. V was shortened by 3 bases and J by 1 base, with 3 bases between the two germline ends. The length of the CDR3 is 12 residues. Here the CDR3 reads CASSHQNTEAFF. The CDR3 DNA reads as TGCGCCAGCAGCCACCAGAACACTGAAGCTTTCTTT.

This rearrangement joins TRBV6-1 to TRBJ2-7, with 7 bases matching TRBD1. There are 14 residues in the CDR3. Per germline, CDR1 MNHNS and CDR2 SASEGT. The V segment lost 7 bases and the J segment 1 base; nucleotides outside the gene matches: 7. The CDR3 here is CASTYSGQSYEQYF. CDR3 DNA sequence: TGTGCCAGCACGTACTCGGGACAGTCCTACGAGCAGTACTTC.